One TCR beta chain is described in this entry. The data derive from a study of blood T cell repertoires in COVID-19. Background on the study: COVID-19 samples collected from the United States, Italy and Spain covered acute and convalescent phases. Sample material is recorded as cDNA or gDNA derived from T cells, B-cell-depleted T cells, or PBMCs.

Germline assignment: CDR1 SGHDT and CDR2 YYEEEE. Trimming at V came to 4 bases and at J to 3 bases, leaving 1 base not matched to a gene. The CDR3 runs 13 residues. The method was immunoSEQ multiplex PCR; TCRdb's version includes in-frame clones alone and lacks a portion of them. The table lists around 120,000 clones, 80% to 90% of them singletons, with 0.88% in the top ten. The V and J genes are TRBV5-6 and TRBJ1-3, with 7 bases matching TRBD1. This clonotype was sampled from a woman between 50 and 59 years old with active or convalescent COVID-19. Source material: peripheral blood. CDR3 nucleotide sequence: TGTGCCAGCAGCCGACAGGGTGGAAACACCATATATTTT. Its translation: CASSRQGGNTIYF.